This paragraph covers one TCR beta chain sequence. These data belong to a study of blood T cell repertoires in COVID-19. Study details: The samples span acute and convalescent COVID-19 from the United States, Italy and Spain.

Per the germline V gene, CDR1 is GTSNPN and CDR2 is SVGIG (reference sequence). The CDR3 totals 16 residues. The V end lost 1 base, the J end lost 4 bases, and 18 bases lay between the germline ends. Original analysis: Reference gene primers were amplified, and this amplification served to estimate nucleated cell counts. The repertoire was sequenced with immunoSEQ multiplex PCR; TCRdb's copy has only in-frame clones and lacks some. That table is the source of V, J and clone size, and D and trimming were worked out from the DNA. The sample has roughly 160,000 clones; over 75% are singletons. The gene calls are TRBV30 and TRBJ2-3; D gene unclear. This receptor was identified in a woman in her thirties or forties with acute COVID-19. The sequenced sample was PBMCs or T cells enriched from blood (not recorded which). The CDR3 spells CAWSAGSAVAADTQYF. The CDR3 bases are TGTGCCTGGAGTGCCGGTTCGGCTGTGGCGGCAGATACGCAGTATTTT.